This TCR beta chain stems from a study of untreated major depressive disorder. Findings of the study overall: TRBV05-01 (Vbeta 5.1) usage was higher in CD4+ T cells of depressed patients than controls. Only three preselected Vbeta families were compared in sequencing.

Details on this clone: What it binds is unknown.

Approximately 30 ml of peripheral blood was collected per donor. Sequencing used immunoSEQ multiplex PCR; TCRdb keeps in-frame clones, though not all of them. Of 20,000 or so clones detected, roughly 84% appear once; the ten largest clones hold 0.82%. Trimming cost V 6 bases and J 6 bases; bases outside gene matches: 11. From germline, CDR1 is SQVTM and CDR2 ANQGSEA. The CDR3 totals 14 residues. This clonotype originated in a woman between 25 and 40 years old in good health. V and J are TRBV29-1 and TRBJ2-7, with TRBD1 identical over 10 bases. Sequencing was done on a sample of CD4+ T cells from PBMCs. CDR3 coding DNA: TGCAGCGTCTCCGCCGGGACAGGGGATATCGAGCAGTACTTC. Amino acid sequence: CSVSAGTGDIEQYF.